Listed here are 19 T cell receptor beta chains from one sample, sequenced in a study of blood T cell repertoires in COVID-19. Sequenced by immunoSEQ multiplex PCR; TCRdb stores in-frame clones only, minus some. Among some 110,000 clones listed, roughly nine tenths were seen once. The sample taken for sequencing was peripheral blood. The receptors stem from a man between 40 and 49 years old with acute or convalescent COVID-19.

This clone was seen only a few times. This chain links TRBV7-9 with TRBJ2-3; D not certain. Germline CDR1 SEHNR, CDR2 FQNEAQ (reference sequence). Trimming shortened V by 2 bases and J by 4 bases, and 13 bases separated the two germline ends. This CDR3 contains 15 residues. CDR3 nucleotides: TGTGCCAGCAGCTTAACTCTCGCGGCGGCAGATACGCAGTATTTT. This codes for CASSLTLAAADTQYF.

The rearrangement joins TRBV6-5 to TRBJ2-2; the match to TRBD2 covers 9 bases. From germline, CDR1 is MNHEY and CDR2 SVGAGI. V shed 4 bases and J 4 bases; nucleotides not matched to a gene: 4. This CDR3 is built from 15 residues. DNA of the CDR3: TGTGCCAGCAGTTGGAGTAGCGGGGGCACCGGGGAGCTGTTTTTT. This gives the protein CASSWSSGGTGELFF.

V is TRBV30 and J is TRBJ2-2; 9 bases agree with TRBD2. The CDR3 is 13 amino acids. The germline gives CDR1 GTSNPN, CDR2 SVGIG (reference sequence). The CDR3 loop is CASGLAITGELFF. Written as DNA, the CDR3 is TGTGCTTCGGGACTAGCAATCACCGGGGAGCTGTTTTTT.

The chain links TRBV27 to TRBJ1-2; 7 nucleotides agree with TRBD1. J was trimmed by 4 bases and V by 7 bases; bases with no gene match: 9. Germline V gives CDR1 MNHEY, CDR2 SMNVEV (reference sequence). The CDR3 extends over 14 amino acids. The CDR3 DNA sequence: TGTGCCAGCACCGGGGCAGGGGGTACCTATGGCTACACCTTC. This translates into CASTGAGGTYGYTF.

The CDR3 sequence: CASSPDSPATTEAFF. In DNA form, the CDR3 reads TGTGCCAGCAGCCCGGACAGCCCGGCGACCACTGAAGCTTTCTTT. The chain recombines TRBV7-8 with TRBJ1-1; a weak D match, TRBD1 (6 bases). Germline V lookup: CDR1 SGHVS, CDR2 FQNEAQ. The length of the CDR3 is 15 residues. The germline V and J ends were trimmed by 5 bases and 4 bases, with 17 bases remaining between them.

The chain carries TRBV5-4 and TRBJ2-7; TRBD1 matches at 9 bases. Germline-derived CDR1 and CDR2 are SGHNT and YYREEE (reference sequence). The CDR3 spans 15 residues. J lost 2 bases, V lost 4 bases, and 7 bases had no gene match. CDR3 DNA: TGTGCCAGCAGCCCACCGGGACAGGGAACCTACGAGCAGTACTTC. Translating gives CASSPPGQGTYEQYF.

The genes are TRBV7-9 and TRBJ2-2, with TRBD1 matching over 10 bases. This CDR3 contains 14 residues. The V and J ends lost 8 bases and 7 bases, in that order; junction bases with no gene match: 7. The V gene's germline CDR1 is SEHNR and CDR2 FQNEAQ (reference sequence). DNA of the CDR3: TGTGCCAGCGGGACAGGGGACAGGGGCGGGGAGCTGTTTTTT. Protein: CASGTGDRGGELFF.

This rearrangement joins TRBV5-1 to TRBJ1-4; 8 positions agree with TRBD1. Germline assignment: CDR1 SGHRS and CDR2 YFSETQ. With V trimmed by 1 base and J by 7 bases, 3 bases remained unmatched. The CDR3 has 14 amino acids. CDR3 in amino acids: CASSLTGGGEKLFF. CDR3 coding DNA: TGCGCCAGCAGCTTGACAGGGGGTGGTGAAAAACTGTTTTTT. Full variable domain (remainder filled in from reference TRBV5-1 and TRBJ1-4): KAGVTQTPRYLIKTRGQQVTLSCSPISGHRSVSWYQQTPGQGLQFLFEYFSETQRNKGNFPGRFSGRQFSNSRSEMNVSTLELGDSALYLCASSLTGGGEKLFFGSGTQLSVL.

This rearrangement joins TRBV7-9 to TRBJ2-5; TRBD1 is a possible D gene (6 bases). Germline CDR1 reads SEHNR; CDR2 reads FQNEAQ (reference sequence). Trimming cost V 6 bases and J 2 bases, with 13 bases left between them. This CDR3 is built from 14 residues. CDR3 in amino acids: CASRSGTSQETQYF. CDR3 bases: TGTGCCAGCAGGTCCGGGACAAGTCAAGAGACCCAGTACTTC.

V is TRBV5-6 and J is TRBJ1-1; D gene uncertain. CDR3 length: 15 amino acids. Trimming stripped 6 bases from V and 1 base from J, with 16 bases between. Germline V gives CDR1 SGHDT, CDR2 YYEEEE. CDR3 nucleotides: TGTGCCAGCACCCGATTCGATAGCGGGAACACTGAAGCTTTCTTT. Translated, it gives CASTRFDSGNTEAFF. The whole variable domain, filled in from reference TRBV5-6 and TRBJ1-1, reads DAGVTQSPTHLIKTRGQQVTLRCSPKSGHDTVSWYQQALGQGPQFIFQYYEEEERQRGNFPDRFSGHQFPNYSSELNVNALLLGDSALYLCASTRFDSGNTEAFFGQGTRLTVV.

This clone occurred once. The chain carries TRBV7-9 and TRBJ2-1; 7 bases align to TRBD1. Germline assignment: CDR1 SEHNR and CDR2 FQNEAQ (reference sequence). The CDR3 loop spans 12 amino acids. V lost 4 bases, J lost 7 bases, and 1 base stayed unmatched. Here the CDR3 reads CASSSQGNEQFF. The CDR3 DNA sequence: TGTGCCAGCAGCTCACAGGGGAATGAGCAGTTCTTC.

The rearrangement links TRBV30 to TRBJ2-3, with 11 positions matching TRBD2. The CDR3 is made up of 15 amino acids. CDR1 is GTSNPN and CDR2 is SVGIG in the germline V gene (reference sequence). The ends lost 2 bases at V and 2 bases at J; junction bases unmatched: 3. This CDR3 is CAWSKLAGDTDTQYF. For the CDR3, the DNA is TGTGCCTGGAGTAAACTAGCGGGAGACACAGATACGCAGTATTTT.

CDR3 in amino acids: CASREGTSGTAGSYNEQFF. Written as DNA, the CDR3 is TGTGCCAGCAGGGAGGGGACTAGCGGGACCGCAGGTTCCTACAATGAGCAGTTCTTC. The J gene is TRBJ2-1, the V gene TRBV2, with 13 bases lining up with TRBD2. V dropped 6 bases and J dropped 1; count of bases not matched to a gene: 12. Germline values: CDR1 SNHLY, CDR2 FYNNEI. This CDR3 comprises 19 residues.

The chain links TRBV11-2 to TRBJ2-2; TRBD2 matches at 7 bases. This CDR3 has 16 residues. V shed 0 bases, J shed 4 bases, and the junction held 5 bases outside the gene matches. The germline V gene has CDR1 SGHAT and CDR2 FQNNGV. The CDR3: CASSLEGGSGTGELFF. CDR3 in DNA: TGTGCCAGCAGCTTAGAAGGCGGGAGCGGCACCGGGGAGCTGTTTTTT.

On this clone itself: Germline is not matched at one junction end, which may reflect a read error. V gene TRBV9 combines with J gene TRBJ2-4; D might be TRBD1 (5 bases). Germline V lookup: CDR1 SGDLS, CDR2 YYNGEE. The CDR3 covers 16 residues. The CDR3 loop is CASSPSDTLAINIQYF. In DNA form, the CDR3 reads TGTGCCAGCAGCCCTTCGGACACCTTAGCCATAAACATTCAGTACTTC.

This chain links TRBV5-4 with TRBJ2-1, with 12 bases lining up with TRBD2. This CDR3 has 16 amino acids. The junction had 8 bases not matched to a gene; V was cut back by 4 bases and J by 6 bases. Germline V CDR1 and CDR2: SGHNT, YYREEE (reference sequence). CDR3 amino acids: CASSPASGGALNEQFF. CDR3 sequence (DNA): TGTGCCAGCAGCCCTGCTAGCGGGGGGGCCCTCAATGAGCAGTTCTTC.

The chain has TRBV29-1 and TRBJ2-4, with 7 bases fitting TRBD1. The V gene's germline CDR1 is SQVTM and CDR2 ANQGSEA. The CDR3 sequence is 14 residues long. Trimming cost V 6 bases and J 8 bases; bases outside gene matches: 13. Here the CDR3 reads CSVGNRGVVDIQYF. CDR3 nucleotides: TGCAGCGTCGGAAACAGGGGCGTGGTGGACATTCAGTACTTC.

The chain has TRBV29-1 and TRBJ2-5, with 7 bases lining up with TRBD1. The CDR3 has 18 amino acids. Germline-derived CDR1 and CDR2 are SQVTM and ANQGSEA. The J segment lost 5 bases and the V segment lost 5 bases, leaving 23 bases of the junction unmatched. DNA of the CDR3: TGCAGCGTTACAGTCGGAGACCTAGGACAGGCGGTGTGGGAGACCCAGTACTTC. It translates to CSVTVGDLGQAVWETQYF.

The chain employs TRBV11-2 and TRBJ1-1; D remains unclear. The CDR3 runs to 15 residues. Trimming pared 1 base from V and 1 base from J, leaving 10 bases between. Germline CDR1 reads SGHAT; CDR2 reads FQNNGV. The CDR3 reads CASSLVRGTNTEAFF. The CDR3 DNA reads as TGTGCCAGCAGCTTAGTTCGTGGCACGAACACTGAAGCTTTCTTT.